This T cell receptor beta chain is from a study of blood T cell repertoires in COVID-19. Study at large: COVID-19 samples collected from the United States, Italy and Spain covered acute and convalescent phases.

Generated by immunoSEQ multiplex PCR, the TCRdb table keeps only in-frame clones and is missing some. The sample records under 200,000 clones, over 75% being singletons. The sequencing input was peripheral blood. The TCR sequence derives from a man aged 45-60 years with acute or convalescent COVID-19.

The CDR3, as DNA: TGTGCCAGCAGCTTAGGTAGCGGAAATCCTTACGAGTGGTACTTC. It yields the protein CASSLGSGNPYEWYF. J is TRBJ2-7 and V is TRBV13, with a weak D call TRBD2 (6 bases). CDR3 length equals 15 residues. V lost 0 bases, J lost 12 bases, and 21 bases lay in between. CDR1 is PRHDT, CDR2 FYEKMQ, per germline (reference sequence).